The 5 T cell receptor beta chains reported below all come from one sample, sequenced in a study of T-cell memory formation after mild COVID-19. TCRdb passed the 5' RACE reads through MiXCR, listing each CDR3 protein once. The sample has 250,000 to 300,000 distinct CDR3 sequences; 15% to 20% are singletons. The source material was PBMCs or a T cell subset sorted from them (not recorded which). The receptors derive from a man younger than 35 who had mild COVID-19 (a few samples of this study predate the infection). Cell type and time point are not known.

The CDR3 loop is CATVPQRGADTQYF. For the CDR3, the DNA is TGTGCCACCGTTCCCCAGCGGGGGGCAGATACGCAGTATTTT. J is TRBJ2-3 and V is TRBV10-3, with 9 nucleotides matching TRBD2. J lost 4 bases, V lost 10 bases, and 9 bases had no gene match. CDR1 is ENHRY and CDR2 is SYGVKD in the germline V gene. This CDR3 comprises 14 residues.

The rearrangement uses TRBV6-5 and TRBJ2-7; D not certain. Germline CDR1 and CDR2: MNHEY and SVGAGI. V lost 2 bases and J lost 6, with 11 bases in between. The CDR3 loop spans 13 amino acids. CDR3 sequence reads: CASSYLPGSEQYF. The CDR3 coding sequence is TGTGCCAGCAGTTACCTCCCCGGCAGCGAGCAGTACTTC.

The CDR3 here is CASSPESQGEAFF. In nucleotides, the CDR3 is TGTGCCAGCTCACCGGAGTCACAGGGCGAAGCTTTCTTT. This rearrangement joins TRBV18 to TRBJ1-1; possibly TRBD1 for D (6 bases). V lost 3 bases and J lost 8, with 13 bases in between. The CDR3 has 13 amino acids. The V gene's germline CDR1 is KGHSH and CDR2 LQKENI.

V usage is TRBV5-4 and J usage is TRBJ2-5; 8 nucleotides agree with TRBD2. Trimming cost V 4 bases and J 5 bases; bases outside gene matches: 7. The CDR3 totals 14 residues. Germline V gene sequence: CDR1 SGHNT, CDR2 YYREEE (reference sequence). The CDR3: CASSAQLAEETQYF. The CDR3 DNA sequence: TGTGCCAGCAGCGCCCAACTAGCGGAGGAGACCCAGTACTTC.

The chain combines TRBV7-9 with TRBJ2-5, with 8 bases fitting TRBD2. Unmatched junction bases numbered 12, after V lost 4 bases and J lost 2 bases. This CDR3 has 17 residues. CDR1 and CDR2 (germline): SEHNR, FQNEAQ (reference sequence). The CDR3, as DNA: TGTGCCAGCAGCTCCGAGCGGGGGCGCAGGGGACAAGAGACCCAGTACTTC. Residues: CASSSERGRRGQETQYF.